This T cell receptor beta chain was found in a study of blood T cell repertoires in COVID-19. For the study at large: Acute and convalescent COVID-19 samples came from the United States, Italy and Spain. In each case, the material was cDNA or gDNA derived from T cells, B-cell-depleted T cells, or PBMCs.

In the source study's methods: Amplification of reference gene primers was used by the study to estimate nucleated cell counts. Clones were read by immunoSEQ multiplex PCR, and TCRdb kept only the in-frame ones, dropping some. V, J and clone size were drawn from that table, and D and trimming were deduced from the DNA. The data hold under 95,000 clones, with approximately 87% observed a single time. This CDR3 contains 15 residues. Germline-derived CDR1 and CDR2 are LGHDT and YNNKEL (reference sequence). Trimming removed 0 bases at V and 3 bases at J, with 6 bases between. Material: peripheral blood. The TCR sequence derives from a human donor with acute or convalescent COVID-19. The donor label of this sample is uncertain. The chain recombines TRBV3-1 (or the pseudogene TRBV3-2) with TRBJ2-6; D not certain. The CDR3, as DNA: TGTGCCAGCAGCCAAGACAGGCTTGGGGCCAACGTCCTGACTTTC. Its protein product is CASSQDRLGANVLTF.